This TCR beta chain is from a study of blood T cells in healthy people across ages. Study outcomes and limitations: No conclusive comparison of naive versus antigen-experienced cells was possible with unsorted PBMCs. TCR beta diversity per million T cells fell roughly linearly with age.

This clonotype showed up just a few times. Its antigen is undetermined. Combining a sample-barcoded 5' primer with a J-beta primer mix, a second PCR ran for roughly 6 to 11 cycles. Each cDNA molecule was tagged by a template-switch adaptor with 12 random nucleotides. TCRdb recomputed calls from the 5' RACE reads with MiXCR, one row per CDR3 protein. Of over 1,500,000 distinct CDR3 sequences listed, around half are singletons. V was cut by 0 bases and J by 0 bases, with 6 bases left in between. The germline CDR1 and CDR2 sequences are SGHTA and FQGNSA. The CDR3 has 16 amino acids. Donors ranged from about 6 to 90 years old and were healthy Caucasians in Russia.

The sequenced sample consisted of blood. This sequence joins TRBV7-2 and TRBJ2-6, with unresolved D. This receptor was taken from a woman aged 40 to 50 in good health. The chain's CDR3 is CASSLASTSGANVLTF. In nucleotides, the CDR3 is TGTGCCAGCAGCTTAGCGAGCACCTCTGGGGCCAACGTCCTGACTTTC.